The next 5 T cell receptor beta chains were all read from a single sample in a study of CD8+ T cells in alopecia areata. The treatment was: oral pan-JAK inhibitor, 5-10 mg twice daily. Extracted RNA was reverse transcribed, and the resulting cDNA served as sequencing template. Profiled with immunoSEQ multiplex PCR; TCRdb holds only in-frame clones, not every one. This sample has some 190,000 clones; around three fifths occur once, and the top ten carry just over 1%. The specimen was CD4+ T cells sorted from blood, collected at week 24, from a patient treated with tofacitinib. The receptors here all came from a human donor with alopecia areata.

J is TRBJ2-3 and V is TRBV4-3, with 9 nucleotides matching TRBD2. V dropped 1 base and J dropped 2; count of bases not matched to a gene: 7. Germline V gene data show CDR1 as LGHNA and CDR2 as YSLEER. This CDR3 has 17 residues. The CDR3 loop is CASSQVSAGGFTDTQYF. The CDR3 DNA is TGCGCCAGCAGCCAAGTGTCAGCGGGGGGTTTCACAGATACGCAGTATTTT.

This clone was detected only once. Written as DNA, the CDR3 is TGTGCCAGCAGTTACAATCGGAGAGCGGGAGCTTTCTTT. The encoded protein is CASSYNRRAGAFF. This chain links TRBV6-5 with TRBJ1-1; D gene unclear. Between the trimmed V and J ends, which lost 2 bases and 10 bases, there was a span of 14 bases. Germline assignment: CDR1 MNHEY and CDR2 SVGAGI. CDR3 size: 13 residues.

This clone has a count of ten or more. V gene TRBV19 combines with J gene TRBJ2-7; D is uncertain. V was pared by 5 bases and J by 3 bases, with 14 bases between. Germline lookup yields CDR1 LNHDA and CDR2 SQIVND (reference sequence). CDR3 length: 14 residues. CDR3 sequence: CASSEPRRNYEQYF. CDR3 sequence (DNA): TGTGCCAGTAGTGAGCCCAGACGGAACTACGAGCAGTACTTC.

This chain joins TRBV29-1 and TRBJ2-7; 8 bases fit TRBD1. The V segment lost 7 bases and the J segment 3 bases; nucleotides outside the gene matches: 2. Germline loops: CDR1 SQVTM, CDR2 ANQGSEA. The CDR3 is 11 residues long. DNA for the CDR3: TGCAGCGGGACAGGGATCTACGAGCAGTACTTC. Translation: CSGTGIYEQYF.

The chain has TRBV4-3 and TRBJ2-2; D gene unclear. In germline, CDR1 is LGHNA, CDR2 YSLEER. The length of the CDR3 is 14 residues. V dropped 0 bases and J dropped 4 bases, with 6 bases sitting between them. The CDR3 DNA is TGCGCCAGCAGCCAAGACCCAGGCACCGGGGAGCTGTTTTTT. Its translation is CASSQDPGTGELFF.